Below, 27 T cell receptor beta chains from the same sample are listed, as sequenced in a study of blood T cell repertoires in COVID-19. Assay: immunoSEQ multiplex PCR; the TCRdb copy retains only in-frame clones and omits some. The table has 180,000 or so clones, roughly 85% seen once. The sample consisted of peripheral blood. These receptors were collected from a woman aged 60-75 years with acute or convalescent COVID-19.

V usage is TRBV19 and J usage is TRBJ2-6, with D possibly matching TRBD1 (6 bases). The CDR3 loop spans 17 amino acids. Germline V gene data show CDR1 as LNHDA and CDR2 as SQIVND (reference sequence). Trimming took 6 bases from V and 5 from J, leaving 20 bases between them. The CDR3 protein is CASSPKQGLIRANVLTF. The CDR3 coding sequence is TGTGCCAGTAGCCCCAAACAGGGTTTGATAAGGGCCAACGTCCTGACTTTC.

V is TRBV9 and J is TRBJ1-5, with D perhaps matching TRBD1 (5 bases). Trimming left V 0 bases short and J 4 bases short, with 8 bases between. This CDR3 contains 14 residues. Germline V gene lookup returns CDR1 SGDLS and CDR2 YYNGEE. The CDR3 loop reads CASSVGRVNQPQHF. CDR3 coding DNA: TGTGCCAGCAGCGTAGGCAGGGTAAATCAGCCCCAGCATTTT. Using reference TRBV9 and TRBJ1-5 for the parts outside the CDR3, the full variable domain is DSGVTQTPKHLITATGQRVTLRCSPRSGDLSVYWYQQSLDQGLQFLIQYYNGEERAKGNILERFSAQQFPDLHSELNLSSLELGDSALYFCASSVGRVNQPQHFGDGTRLSIL.

As regards this clone: Other DNA sequences in the sample encode the same CDR3. The rearrangement joins TRBV18 to TRBJ1-5; D might be TRBD1 (5 bases). Trimming shortened V by 3 bases and J by 4 bases, and 10 bases separated the two germline ends. Germline lookup yields CDR1 KGHSH and CDR2 LQKENI. CDR3 length equals 14 residues. The CDR3 region is CASSPGQNNQPQHF. The CDR3 DNA is TGTGCCAGCTCACCTGGACAAAATAATCAGCCCCAGCATTTT.

Only one count was recorded for this clone. V usage is TRBV2 and J usage is TRBJ2-3; 12 bases match TRBD2. This CDR3 region has 14 residues. Trimming took 5 bases from V and 6 from J; bases not matched to a gene: 3. Germline CDR1 SNHLY, CDR2 FYNNEI. The chain's CDR3 is CASSPTSGSDTQYF. The CDR3 DNA sequence: TGTGCCAGCAGTCCGACTAGCGGGAGTGATACGCAGTATTTT.

The V call is TRBV5-5, the J call TRBJ1-1; 11 positions match TRBD1. Germline V gene lookup returns CDR1 SGHKS and CDR2 YYEKEE (reference sequence). The CDR3 runs 14 residues. V dropped 5 bases and J dropped 3; count of bases not matched to a gene: 3. Written as DNA, the CDR3 is TGTGCCAGCAGTTGGGGACAGGGGGACACTGAAGCTTTCTTT. Amino acid sequence: CASSWGQGDTEAFF.

This chain connects TRBV6-1 to TRBJ1-2, with D unresolved. CDR1 and CDR2 (germline): MNHNS, SASEGT. V was clipped by 3 bases and J by 5 bases, with 13 bases between them. This CDR3 contains 14 residues. CDR3 nucleotides: TGTGCCAGCAGTGAGGCTGAACGAACATATGGCTACACCTTC. Protein sequence: CASSEAERTYGYTF.

The rearrangement links TRBV6-6 to TRBJ1-2, with 8 positions matching TRBD1. With 6 bases clipped from V and 7 bases from J, the junction kept 10 bases outside the gene matches. Germline V gives CDR1 MNHNY, CDR2 SVGAGI (reference sequence). The length of the CDR3 is 14 residues. The CDR3, as DNA: TGTGCCAGCAGCTACGGACAGGGAGAATTTGGCTACACCTTC. Its translation: CASSYGQGEFGYTF.

The genes are TRBV28 and TRBJ1-2; TRBD1 matches 7 bases. The length of the CDR3 is 15 residues. The trim removed 8 bases at V and 0 bases at J, leaving 9 bases unmatched. Germline assignment: CDR1 MDHEN and CDR2 SYDVKM. CDR3 coding DNA: TGTGCCAGCTTCGGGACAGCTCGAGCTAACTATGGCTACACCTTC. Translated, it gives CASFGTARANYGYTF.

This chain uses TRBV27 with TRBJ1-5; tentative D call: TRBD1 (5 bases). Deletions cut 5 bases from V and 4 bases from J, with 15 bases between. CDR3 length equals 15 residues. CDR1 is MNHEY, CDR2 SMNVEV, per germline (reference sequence). CDR3 nucleotide sequence: TGTGCCAGCAGTGGGAGGGGCCTTCTTAATCAGCCCCAGCATTTT. This codes for CASSGRGLLNQPQHF.

The V call is TRBV5-1, the J call TRBJ1-1; 7 nucleotides agree with TRBD1. Germline CDR1 is SGHRS and CDR2 is YFSETQ. After removal of 0 bases from V and 4 bases from J, the junction contained 3 bases not matched to a gene. The CDR3 is 14 amino acids. The CDR3: CASSLAAGGTEAFF. As DNA, the CDR3 is TGCGCCAGCAGCTTGGCGGCAGGGGGCACTGAAGCTTTCTTT.

Worth noting for this clone: At one end the junction does not follow the germline gene, possibly because of a read error. The sample holds other DNA sequences that translate to the same CDR3. The chain uses TRBV18 and TRBJ2-7; D not certain. The V gene's germline CDR1 is KGHSH and CDR2 LQKENI. CDR3 length: 14 amino acids. CDR3 sequence: CASSPSGGSYEQYF. CDR3 sequence (DNA): TGTGCCAGTTCACCATCTGGCGGTTCCTACGAGCAGTACTTC. Full variable domain (remainder filled in from reference TRBV18 and TRBJ2-7): NAGVMQNPRHLVRRRGQEARLRCSPMKGHSHVYWYRQLPEEGLKFMVYLQKENIIDESGMPKERFSAEFPKEGPSILRIQQVVRGDSAAYFCASSPSGGSYEQYFGPGTRLTVT.

This chain uses TRBV30 with TRBJ2-2; 8 bases map to TRBD2. This CDR3 comprises 15 residues. The V segment lost 7 bases and the J segment 5 bases; nucleotides outside the gene matches: 12. Germline loops: CDR1 GTSNPN, CDR2 SVGIG (reference sequence). In DNA, the CDR3 is TGTGCCTCGGGTGACTTAGCGGGAATAACCGGGGAGCTGTTTTTT. Translation: CASGDLAGITGELFF.

This clone was picked up one time. The J gene is TRBJ1-2, the V gene TRBV6-2 or TRBV6-3; D unresolved. The CDR3 loop spans 14 amino acids. Trimming shortened V by 6 bases and J by 8 bases, and 19 bases separated the two germline ends. Germline loops: CDR1 MNHEY, CDR2 SVGEGT. CDR3 amino acids: CASSPLLGSSGYTF. The CDR3 nucleotides are TGTGCCAGCAGCCCCCTTTTGGGGAGCAGCGGCTACACCTTC.

The rearrangement joins TRBV28 to TRBJ2-1, with D possibly matching TRBD2 (5 bases). The CDR3 length is 14 residues. Germline V CDR1 and CDR2: MDHEN, SYDVKM. Trimming cost V 5 bases and J 8 bases, with 16 bases left between them. CDR3 residues: CASSDLTRSDEQFF. DNA for the CDR3: TGTGCCAGCAGTGACCTTACTAGGAGCGATGAGCAGTTCTTC. Complete variable domain (other parts from reference TRBV28 and TRBJ2-1): DVKVTQSSRYLVKRTGEKVFLECVQDMDHENMFWYRQDPGLGLRLIYFSYDVKMKEKGDIPEGYSVSREKKERFSLILESASTNQTSMYLCASSDLTRSDEQFFGPGTRLTVL.

V is TRBV7-3 and J is TRBJ2-2, with TRBD2 matching 7 bases. V shed 3 bases and J 3 bases; nucleotides not matched to a gene: 10. There are 17 residues in the CDR3. CDR1 SGHTA and CDR2 FQGTGA come from the germline V gene. The CDR3 loop is CASSFLGASGYTGELFF. In DNA form, the CDR3 reads TGTGCCAGCAGCTTTCTTGGGGCTAGCGGATACACCGGGGAGCTGTTTTTT.

V is TRBV3-1 (or the pseudogene TRBV3-2) and J is TRBJ1-5; D not certain. Germline V gene sequence: CDR1 LGHDT, CDR2 YNNKEL (reference sequence). This CDR3 region has 14 residues. Between the trimmed V and J ends, which lost 6 bases and 1 base, there was a span of 10 bases. The CDR3 loop is CASRQTGSNQPQHF. The CDR3 bases are TGTGCCAGCAGACAGACGGGGAGCAATCAGCCCCAGCATTTT.

The V call is TRBV19, the J call TRBJ1-1, with 7 bases fitting TRBD1. V was clipped by 5 bases and J by 5 bases; unmatched bases: 8. The V gene's germline CDR1 is LNHDA and CDR2 SQIVND (reference sequence). This CDR3 region has 14 residues. The CDR3 DNA reads TGTGCCAGTAGTTACCCCGTCAGGGGGACTGAAGCTTTCTTT. It translates to CASSYPVRGTEAFF. Variable domain in full (rest from reference TRBV19 and TRBJ1-1): DGGITQSPKYLFRKEGQNVTLSCEQNLNHDAMYWYRQDPGQGLRLIYYSQIVNDFQKGDIAEGYSVSREKKESFPLTVTSAQKNPTAFYLCASSYPVRGTEAFFGQGTRLTVV.

This clone was seen a single time. The V call is TRBV5-5, the J call TRBJ2-1; 9 bases agree with TRBD2. The CDR3 covers 19 residues. V was pared by 4 bases and J by 0 bases, with 14 bases of the junction left unmatched. Germline CDR1 and CDR2: SGHKS and YYEKEE (reference sequence). The CDR3 nucleotides are TGTGCCAGCAGCCTTGGGTCTAGCGGGACGAACAGCTCCTACAATGAGCAGTTCTTC. Translating gives CASSLGSSGTNSSYNEQFF.

This clone has a handful of counts. The chain recombines TRBV6-1 with TRBJ2-7, with 11 nucleotides matching TRBD2. The germline gives CDR1 MNHNS, CDR2 SASEGT. The V and J ends lost 3 bases and 2 bases, in that order; junction bases with no gene match: 6. This CDR3 has 16 amino acids. The CDR3 coding sequence is TGTGCCAGCAGTGACTTACTAGCGGGAGTGACCTACGAGCAGTACGTC. Translated: CASSDLLAGVTYEQYV.

This clone showed up just a few times. The chain is built from TRBV7-2 and TRBJ1-1; D remains ambiguous. V lost 2 bases and J 1 base, leaving 11 bases between the germline ends. The germline V gene encodes CDR1 SGHTA and CDR2 FQGNSA. This CDR3 is 15 amino acids long. CDR3 nucleotide sequence: TGTGCCAGCAGCTTAAATCCGGGAGGGAACACTGAAGCTTTCTTT. Translated, it gives CASSLNPGGNTEAFF.

V and J are TRBV11-3 and TRBJ1-4; 9 bases match TRBD1. J lost 4 bases, V lost 5 bases, and 8 bases had no gene match. This CDR3 has 16 residues. Looked up from germline, CDR1 is SGHNT and CDR2 is YENEEA. Here the CDR3 reads CASSQKQGAYNEKLFF. CDR3 DNA: TGTGCCAGCAGCCAGAAACAGGGGGCGTATAATGAAAAACTGTTTTTT. The complete variable domain, with remaining parts taken from reference TRBV11-3 and TRBJ1-4, reads EAGVVQSPRYKIIEKKQPVAFWCNPISGHNTLYWYLQNLGQGPELLIRYENEEAVDDSQLPKDRFSAERLKGVDSTLKIQPAELGDSAVYLCASSQKQGAYNEKLFFGSGTQLSVL.

This chain links TRBV19 with TRBJ1-6, with D perhaps matching TRBD1 (6 bases). Trimming left V 6 bases short and J 7 bases short, with 13 bases between. This CDR3 is 14 amino acids long. Germline CDR1 LNHDA, CDR2 SQIVND (reference sequence). This CDR3 reads CASREGGSNSPLHF. The CDR3, as DNA: TGTGCCAGTAGGGAAGGGGGAAGCAATTCACCCCTCCACTTT.

This chain joins TRBV27 and TRBJ2-7; D possibly corresponds to TRBD2 (7 bases). Germline CDR1 is MNHEY and CDR2 is SMNVEV (reference sequence). The CDR3 totals 14 residues. V dropped 2 bases and J dropped 0 bases, with 8 bases sitting between them. CDR3 protein: CASSLRGASYEQYV. The CDR3 DNA follows: TGTGCCAGCAGTTTACGGGGGGCCTCCTACGAGCAGTACGTC.

The chain combines TRBV6-6 with TRBJ2-5, with TRBD1 matching over 7 bases. Germline assignment: CDR1 MNHNY and CDR2 SVGAGI (reference sequence). CDR3 length: 13 residues. V shed 7 bases, J shed 1 base, and the junction held 3 bases outside the gene matches. The CDR3 here is CASTRGPQETQYF. CDR3 DNA sequence: TGTGCCAGCACTAGGGGGCCCCAAGAGACCCAGTACTTC.

The chain employs TRBV3-1 (or the pseudogene TRBV3-2) and TRBJ2-7; TRBD2 aligns across 11 bases. This CDR3 region has 16 residues. The V gene's germline CDR1 is LGHDT and CDR2 YNNKEL (reference sequence). The V gene end was trimmed by 1 base and the J gene end by 7 bases; junction bases not matched to a gene: 9. CDR3 bases: TGTGCCAGCAGCCAAGCGGTACTAGCGGGAGCAGGAGAGCAGTACTTC. Its protein product is CASSQAVLAGAGEQYF.

The chain couples TRBV28 to TRBJ2-7, with 7 positions matching TRBD1. Germline V gene sequence: CDR1 MDHEN, CDR2 SYDVKM. V lost 7 bases to trimming and J lost 3 bases; unmatched junction nucleotides: 9. CDR3 length equals 14 residues. CDR3 loop: CASKGAQGLYEQYF. In nucleotides, the CDR3 is TGTGCCAGCAAGGGGGCGCAAGGACTCTACGAGCAGTACTTC.

This clone was seen a few times. This sequence joins TRBV7-6 and TRBJ2-7; TRBD1 matches at 10 bases. This CDR3 region has 13 residues. V shed 5 bases and J 9 bases; nucleotides not matched to a gene: 7. Per germline, CDR1 SGHVS and CDR2 FNYEAQ. CDR3 protein: CASSVGTGERQYV. The CDR3 DNA is TGTGCCAGCAGCGTAGGGACAGGGGAGAGGCAGTACGTC.